The present TCR beta chain was sequenced within a study of T cell responses to AZD1222 COVID-19 vaccine (dated by TCRdb to about 2021). Regarding the study in general: A total of 233 trial participants underwent TCR sequencing, of whom 207 had received two doses of AZD1222 and around 26 had received two doses of the MenACWY control vaccine. Trial participants were enrolled by age into subgroups of 18-55, 56-69 and 70-plus years, and about 150, 27 and 61 TCR-sequenced participants, respectively, were included in these subgroups. Overall results and qualifications from the work: Nearly half of unique spike-specific TCRs reportedly recognized epitopes outside regions mutated in the B.1.351 and B.1.1.7 variants. Conclusions about previously exposed vaccinees are limited, since just 5 to 7 AZD1222 recipients were seropositive for SARS-CoV-2 at baseline. Because no day 14 peak-response samples were available, the repertoires could be characterized only after the peak T cell response. CD4 TCRs associated with the vaccine covered the entire spike protein, and the dominant responses were in regions 160-218 and 743-854. After two AZD1222 doses, spike-specific TCR breadth and depth were significantly higher than at day 0 and than in MenACWY recipients. Most participants were white British and females outnumbered males, and the authors suggested that clonal diversity may have been underestimated. In the small 56-69-year group, the increase in depth fell short of significance, most likely because of low power.

The CDR3 regions of human TCRbeta chains were analyzed by immunosequencing. Per the authors' processing: TCRs in the repertoires were matched against a reference library of SARS-CoV-2-specific TCRs that had been generated with the MIRA antigen-specificity platform. Breadth meant the fraction of unique TCRs that were SARS-CoV-2-associated, whereas depth meant the fraction of total T cells that were SARS-CoV-2-associated. Using the MIRA data, each spike-specific TCR was mapped to the spike region that the TCR reacts to and placed in a CD4 or CD8 class. Log10-transformed breadth and depth values were compared by one-way ANOVA with Sidak's multiple comparisons tests. The table was pulled from immuneACCESS by TCRdb, which kept in-frame rearrangements only. Such tables lose some clones; where checked, under half of the loss comes from unresolved V genes, and the rest has no known cause. D and trimming were read from the DNA, whereas the V and J calls and clone size are those reported in that table. This sample is represented by approximately 150,000 clones; 80% to 95% of them were singletons. The ten top clones hold about 5.9% of the sample.

Between the V and J ends, shortened by 6 bases and 5 bases respectively, the junction contains 11 bases. The CDR3 holds 13 amino acids from the cysteine to the phenylalanine. CDR3 DNA only is kept here, 39 bases in frame from base 1. CDR1 is given as MDHEN and CDR2 as SYDVKM, both from the germline V gene. The intended sense of this specimen's time point label: about 28 days (+/-7) after the second vaccine dose. Because spike-specific TCR depth and breadth did not differ between the two schedules, AZD1222 recipients who got a second dose at roughly 4 weeks were pooled with those who got a second dose at roughly 12 weeks. Vaccinee samples were obtained from the UK trials COV001 and COV002, which included a single-blind randomized controlled phase 2/3 trial of AZD1222 (ChAdOx1 nCoV-19) in healthy adults. Trial participant PBMC samples were collected at day 0 and day 28 after the second dose for TCRbeta chain sequencing.

Comment on this clone: The antigen it binds to is not known. No base quality information exists; no much larger clone differs at one position.

The TCR originated in an adult who received the AZD1222 COVID-19 vaccine. The chain is encoded by TRBV28 joined to TRBJ1-5; the D gene is unclear. The sequenced sample was peripheral blood, obtained 28 days after the second AZD1222 dose. The CDR3 amino acid sequence is: CASRAPGHQPQHF. The DNA sequence follows: TGTGCCAGCAGGGCCCCCGGCCATCAGCCCCAGCATTTT.